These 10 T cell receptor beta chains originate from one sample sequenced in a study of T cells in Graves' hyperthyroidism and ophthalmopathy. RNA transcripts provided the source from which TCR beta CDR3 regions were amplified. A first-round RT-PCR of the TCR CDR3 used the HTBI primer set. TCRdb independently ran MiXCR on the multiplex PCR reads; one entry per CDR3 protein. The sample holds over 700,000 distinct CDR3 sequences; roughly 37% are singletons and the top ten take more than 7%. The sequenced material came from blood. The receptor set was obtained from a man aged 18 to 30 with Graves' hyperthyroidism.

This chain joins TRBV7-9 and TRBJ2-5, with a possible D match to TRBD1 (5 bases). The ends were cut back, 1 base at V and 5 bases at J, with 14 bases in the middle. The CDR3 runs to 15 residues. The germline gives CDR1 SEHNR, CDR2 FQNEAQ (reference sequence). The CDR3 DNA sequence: TGTGCCAGCAGCTTAGATCGGATGGGGCCGGAGACCCAGTACTTC. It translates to CASSLDRMGPETQYF.

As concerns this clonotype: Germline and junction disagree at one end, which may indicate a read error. The CDR3 here is CASSLGRWRAEQYF. In nucleotides, the CDR3 is TGTGCCAGCAGCCTAGGGAGGTGGAGGGCCGAGCAGTACTTC. The V call is TRBV13, the J call TRBJ2-7; possibly TRBD2 for D (6 bases). This CDR3 contains 14 residues. Per the germline V gene, CDR1 is PRHDT and CDR2 is FYEKMQ (reference sequence).

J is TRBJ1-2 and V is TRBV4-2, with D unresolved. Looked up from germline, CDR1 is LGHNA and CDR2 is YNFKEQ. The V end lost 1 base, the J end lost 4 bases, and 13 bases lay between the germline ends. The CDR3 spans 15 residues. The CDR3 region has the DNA TGTGCCAGCAGCCAAGGGGCCAGCAACTCCTATGGCTACACCTTC. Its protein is CASSQGASNSYGYTF.

CDR3 sequence (DNA): TGTGCCATCATGACTAGCGGGAGGTATTTGTCCGAGCAGTACTTC. This sequence encodes CAIMTSGRYLSEQYF. The chain is built from TRBV10-3 and TRBJ2-7, with 13 bases aligning to TRBD2. V lost 7 bases, J lost 6 bases, and 9 bases stayed unmatched. The CDR3 is 15 amino acids. In germline, CDR1 is ENHRY, CDR2 SYGVKD.

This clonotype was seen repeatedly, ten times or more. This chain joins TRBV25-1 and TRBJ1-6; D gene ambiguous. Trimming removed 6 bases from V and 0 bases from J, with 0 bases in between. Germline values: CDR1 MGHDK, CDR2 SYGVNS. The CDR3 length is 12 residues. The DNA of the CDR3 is TGTGCCAGCAGCTCCTATAATTCACCCCTCCACTTT. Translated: CASSSYNSPLHF.

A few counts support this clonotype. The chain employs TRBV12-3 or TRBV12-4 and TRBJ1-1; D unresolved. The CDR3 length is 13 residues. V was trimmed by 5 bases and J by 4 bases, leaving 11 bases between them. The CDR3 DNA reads TGTGCCAGCAGTATCGTCTCACGCACTGAAGCTTTCTTT. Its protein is CASSIVSRTEAFF.

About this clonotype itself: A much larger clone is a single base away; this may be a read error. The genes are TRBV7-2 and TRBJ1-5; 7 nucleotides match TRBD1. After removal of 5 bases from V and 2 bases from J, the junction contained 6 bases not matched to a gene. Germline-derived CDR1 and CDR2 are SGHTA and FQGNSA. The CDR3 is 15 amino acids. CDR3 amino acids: CASSPTGSRNQPQHF. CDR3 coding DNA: TGTGCCAGCAGCCCGACAGGGAGTCGCAATCAGCCCCAGCATTTT.

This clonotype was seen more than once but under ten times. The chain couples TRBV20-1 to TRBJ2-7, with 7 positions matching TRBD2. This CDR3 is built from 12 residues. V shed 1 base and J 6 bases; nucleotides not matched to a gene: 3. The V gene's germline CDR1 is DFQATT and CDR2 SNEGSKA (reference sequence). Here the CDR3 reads CSARGEGPEQYF. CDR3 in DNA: TGCAGTGCTAGAGGGGAGGGGCCCGAGCAGTACTTC.

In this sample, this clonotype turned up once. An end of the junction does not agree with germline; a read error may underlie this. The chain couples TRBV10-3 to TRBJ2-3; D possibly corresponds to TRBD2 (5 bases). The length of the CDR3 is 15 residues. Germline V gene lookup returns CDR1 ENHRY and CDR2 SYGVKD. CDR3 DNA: TGTGCCAGCAGTTACGGGCGGGCCACCACAGATACGCAGTATTTT. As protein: CASSYGRATTDTQYF.

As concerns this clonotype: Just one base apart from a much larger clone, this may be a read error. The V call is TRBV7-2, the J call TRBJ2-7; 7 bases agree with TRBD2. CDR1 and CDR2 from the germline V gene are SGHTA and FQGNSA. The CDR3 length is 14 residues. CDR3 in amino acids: CASSLYGAGDEQYF. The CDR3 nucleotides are TGTGCTAGCAGCTTATACGGGGCGGGAGATGAGCAGTACTTC. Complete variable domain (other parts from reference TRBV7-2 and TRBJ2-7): GAGVSQSPSNKVTEKGKDVELRCDPISGHTALYWYRQSLGQGLEFLIYFQGNSAPDKSGLPSDRFSAERTGGSVSTLTIQRTQQEDSAVYLCASSLYGAGDEQYFGPGTRLTVT.